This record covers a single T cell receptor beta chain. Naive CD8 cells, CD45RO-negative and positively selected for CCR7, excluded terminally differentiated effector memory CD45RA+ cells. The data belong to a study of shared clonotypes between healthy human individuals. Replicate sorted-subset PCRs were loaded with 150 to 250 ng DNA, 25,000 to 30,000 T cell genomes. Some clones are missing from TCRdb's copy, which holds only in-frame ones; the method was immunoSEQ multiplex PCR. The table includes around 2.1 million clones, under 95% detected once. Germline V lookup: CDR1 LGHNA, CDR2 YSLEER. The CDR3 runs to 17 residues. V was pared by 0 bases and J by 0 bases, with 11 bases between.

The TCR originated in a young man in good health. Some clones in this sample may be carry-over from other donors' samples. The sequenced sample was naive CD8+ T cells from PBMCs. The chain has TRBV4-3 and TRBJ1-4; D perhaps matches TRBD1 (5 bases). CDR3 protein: CASSQDLGGATNEKLFF. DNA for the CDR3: TGCGCCAGCAGCCAAGATCTCGGGGGGGCAACTAATGAAAAACTGTTTTTT.